This TCR beta chain was sequenced for a study of OX40 agonist ivuxolimab in advanced cancers. Notes on the research overall: Ivuxolimab was a fully human IgG2 agonistic monoclonal antibody targeting the costimulatory receptor OX40 (CD134). The paper describes the monotherapy dose-escalation part (N of about 54 patients) of the phase I trial of ivuxolimab. Of the approximately 53 patients in dose escalation, about 20 had hepatocellular carcinoma, about 15 had melanoma, 9 had renal cell carcinoma and 9 had head and neck cancer. The purpose of peripheral TCRbeta sequencing was to test whether ivuxolimab changed TCR sequence diversity and led to clonal T-cell expansion. The dose-escalation cohort was 80% to 90% male with a mean age of approximately 60 years, ranging from roughly 23 to 90. Prior anti-PD-1, anti-PD-L1 or anti-CTLA-4 therapy was permitted, and less than 45% of dose-escalation patients had received checkpoint inhibitors. Intravenous ivuxolimab was administered to patients every 2 weeks at six dose levels: 0.01, 0.1, 0.3, 1.5, 3 and 10 mg/kg. Three dose-escalation patients achieved partial responses, one with hepatocellular carcinoma and two with cutaneous melanoma. The research as a whole found: Low levels of normalized T-cell clonal expansion were also seen in some patients who did not respond. At doses of 0.1 to 3.0 mg/kg, clonal expansion of both CD4+ and CD8+ T cells in blood was seen between baseline and week 6. After ivuxolimab, expanded clones were on average more numerous among CD8+ T cells than among CD4+ T cells. In the 0.1-3.0 mg/kg groups, partial responders had among the lowest normalized peripheral clonal expansion, particularly in CD8+ T cells. The antigen specificity of the peripheral T cells that underwent clonal expansion was not determined.

Taken from the germline V gene, the CDR1 and CDR2 loops are SGHTA and FQGNSA. V is pared back by 4 bases and J by 4 bases, with 17 bases lying between the germline termini. The CDR3 has 16 amino acids, counting the end cysteine and phenylalanine. Only the CDR3 DNA is retained, 48 bases long and in frame from the first base. Patients with a history of autoimmune disease or receiving systemic immunosuppression were excluded from the trial. Peripheral blood for TCR sequencing was collected from all dose cohorts at baseline, on cycle 4 day 1, and on cycle 7 day 1. The samples were drawn from a first-in-human, open-label, multicenter phase I dose-escalation trial of ivuxolimab. Adults with locally advanced or metastatic melanoma, renal cell carcinoma, hepatocellular carcinoma or head and neck squamous cell carcinoma were enrolled in the trial. CD4+ and CD8+ T cells were sorted separately from peripheral blood before TCR sequencing.

Comments on this clone: Its target antigen remains unknown. No base-level quality is on record; no much larger clone is a single base apart.

Genomic DNA was isolated from the sorted cells so that the TCRbeta CDR3 region could be sequenced. The immunoSEQ Assay was used for sequencing of TCRbeta CDR3 regions. The immuneACCESS repertoire file appears here via TCRdb, limited to in-frame rearrangements. These files lack a portion of the clones; in checked studies, under half of the deficit traces to unresolved V genes, and the cause of the others is not known. The sample includes about 83,000 clones, with nearly 90% observed a single time. Roughly 0.7% of the sample lies in the top ten. The sequencing here drew on CD4+ or CD8+ T cells sorted from blood, taken in a trial of the OX40 agonist ivuxolimab. Recombination joined TRBV7-2 with TRBJ1-5, and the D gene may be TRBD1, 6 bases matching. The TCR comes from an adult with an advanced solid tumor such as melanoma, head and neck, liver or kidney cancer. The CDR3 loop reads CASSSGTRGGNQPQHF. The nucleotides read TGTGCCAGCAGCTCCGGGACCAGGGGAGGAAATCAGCCCCAGCATTTT.